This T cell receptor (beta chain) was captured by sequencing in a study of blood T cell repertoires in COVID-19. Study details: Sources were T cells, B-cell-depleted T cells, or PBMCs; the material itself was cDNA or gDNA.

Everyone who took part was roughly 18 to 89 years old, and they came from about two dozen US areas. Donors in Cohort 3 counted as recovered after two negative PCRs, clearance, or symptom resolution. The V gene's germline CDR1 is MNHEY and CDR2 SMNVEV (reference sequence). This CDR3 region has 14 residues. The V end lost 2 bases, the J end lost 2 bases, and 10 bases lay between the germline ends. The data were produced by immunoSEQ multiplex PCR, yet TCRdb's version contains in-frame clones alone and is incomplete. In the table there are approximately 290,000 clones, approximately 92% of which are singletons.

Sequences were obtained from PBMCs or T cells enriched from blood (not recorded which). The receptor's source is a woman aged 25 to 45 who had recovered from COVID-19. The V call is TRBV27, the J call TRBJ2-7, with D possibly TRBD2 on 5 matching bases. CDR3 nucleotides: TGTGCCAGCAGTTTAGGTACGCGGGCCTACGAGCAGTACTTC. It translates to CASSLGTRAYEQYF.